These 17 T cell receptor beta chains were all obtained from the same sample, sequenced in a study of OX40 agonist ivuxolimab in advanced cancers. Sequencing used immunoSEQ multiplex PCR; TCRdb keeps in-frame clones, though not all of them. Of about 98,000 clones in the sample, 90% to 95% were seen once. The sequences come from CD4+ or CD8+ T cells sorted from blood, collected in a trial of the OX40 agonist ivuxolimab. The receptors derive from an adult with an advanced solid tumor such as melanoma, head and neck, liver or kidney cancer.

This clone was counted once. For the CDR3, the DNA is TGTGCCAGCAGTTTACCCGGGACAGGGAACCACAATGAGCAGTTCTTC. Its protein product is CASSLPGTGNHNEQFF. The chain employs TRBV28 and TRBJ2-1; 9 bases match TRBD1. V was clipped by 2 bases and J by 5 bases; unmatched bases: 7. Germline V lookup: CDR1 MDHEN, CDR2 SYDVKM. This CDR3 has 16 residues. The full variable domain, in which reference TRBV28 and TRBJ2-1 provide the parts outside the CDR3, is DVKVTQSSRYLVKRTGEKVFLECVQDMDHENMFWYRQDPGLGLRLIYFSYDVKMKEKGDIPEGYSVSREKKERFSLILESASTNQTSMYLCASSLPGTGNHNEQFFGPGTRLTVL.

The chain uses TRBV2 and TRBJ1-2; D not resolved. The CDR3 has 13 residues. Looked up from germline, CDR1 is SNHLY and CDR2 is FYNNEI. The V end lost 2 bases, the J end lost 4 bases, and 8 bases lay between the germline ends. The CDR3 nucleotides are TGTGCCAGCAGTGAATCGGAGATCTATGGCTACACCTTC. It specifies CASSESEIYGYTF. The whole variable domain, remainder taken from reference TRBV2 and TRBJ1-2, is EPEVTQTPSHQVTQMGQEVILRCVPISNHLYFYWYRQILGQKVEFLVSFYNNEISEKSEIFDDQFSVERPDGSNFTLKIRSTKLEDSAMYFCASSESEIYGYTFGSGTRLTVV.

V is TRBV6-6 and J is TRBJ1-2; D possibly corresponds to TRBD1 (5 bases). The V end lost 1 base, the J end lost 5 bases, and 11 bases lay between the germline ends. The length of the CDR3 is 14 residues. Germline CDR1 MNHNY, CDR2 SVGAGI (reference sequence). The CDR3 sequence: CASSYFRVGYGYTF. The CDR3 DNA follows: TGTGCCAGCAGTTACTTCAGGGTTGGGTATGGCTACACCTTC.

The V call is TRBV30, the J call TRBJ1-1; 8 bases are shared with TRBD1. The CDR3 has 15 residues. Trimming cost V 7 bases and J 4 bases; bases outside gene matches: 14. Germline CDR1 reads GTSNPN; CDR2 reads SVGIG (reference sequence). CDR3 in amino acids: CAYVQDRGGGTEAFF. CDR3 bases: TGTGCCTACGTACAAGACAGGGGCGGCGGCACTGAAGCTTTCTTT.

V is TRBV28 and J is TRBJ1-1; the match to TRBD1 covers 8 bases. CDR1 is MDHEN and CDR2 is SYDVKM in the germline V gene. This CDR3 contains 14 residues. V was pared by 5 bases and J by 5 bases, with 7 bases of the junction left unmatched. The CDR3 protein is CASSPWTGKTEAFF. CDR3 DNA: TGTGCCAGCAGTCCCTGGACAGGGAAAACTGAAGCTTTCTTT.

This clone was detected once. V usage is TRBV6-5 and J usage is TRBJ2-3, with unresolved D. Germline-derived CDR1 and CDR2 are MNHEY and SVGAGI. Trimming stripped 5 bases from V and 0 bases from J, with 3 bases between. CDR3 size: 12 residues. DNA for the CDR3: TGTGCCAGCAGTCCAAGCACAGATACGCAGTATTTT. Encoded protein: CASSPSTDTQYF.

The rearrangement links TRBV19 to TRBJ1-3; D uncertain. The CDR3 runs to 18 residues. Looked up from germline, CDR1 is LNHDA and CDR2 is SQIVND (reference sequence). V dropped 5 bases and J dropped 0 bases, with 20 bases sitting between them. The CDR3 sequence is CASSSHPTNWRSGNTIYF. In nucleotides, the CDR3 is TGTGCCAGTAGTTCCCACCCCACTAACTGGCGCTCTGGAAACACCATATATTTT.

Only one count was recorded for this clone. The gene calls are TRBV30 and TRBJ1-5, with D tentatively TRBD1 (5 bases). This CDR3 has 14 amino acids. V lost 2 bases to trimming and J lost 5 bases, with 13 bases between them. Germline V CDR1 and CDR2: GTSNPN, SVGIG (reference sequence). The CDR3 DNA is TGTGCCTGGAGTAAGACAGCAGAATATCAGCCCCAGCATTTT. Translated, it gives CAWSKTAEYQPQHF.

The V call is TRBV27, the J call TRBJ1-1, with 8 bases lining up with TRBD1. Germline V CDR1 and CDR2: MNHEY, SMNVEV (reference sequence). Unmatched junction bases numbered 19, after V lost 6 bases and J lost 1 base. The CDR3 runs to 19 residues. CDR3: CASRKTGGRLEIRNTEAFF. The CDR3 DNA is TGTGCCAGCAGGAAAACAGGGGGTCGGCTTGAAATTAGGAACACTGAAGCTTTCTTT.

The gene calls are TRBV5-6 and TRBJ1-1; unclear D gene. CDR1 and CDR2 from the germline V gene are SGHDT and YYEEEE. This CDR3 spans 13 amino acids. Trimming cost V 5 bases and J 5 bases, with 13 bases left between them. CDR3 sequence reads: CASRIVSVTEAFF. CDR3 nucleotide sequence: TGTGCCAGCAGGATCGTTAGTGTGACTGAAGCTTTCTTT. Variable domain in full (rest from reference TRBV5-6 and TRBJ1-1): DAGVTQSPTHLIKTRGQQVTLRCSPKSGHDTVSWYQQALGQGPQFIFQYYEEEERQRGNFPDRFSGHQFPNYSSELNVNALLLGDSALYLCASRIVSVTEAFFGQGTRLTVV.

The gene calls are TRBV19 and TRBJ2-1, with D hard to call. The CDR3 has 13 amino acids. Per the germline V gene, CDR1 is LNHDA and CDR2 is SQIVND (reference sequence). The V end lost 7 bases, the J end lost 2 bases, and 9 bases lay between the germline ends. The chain's CDR3 is CASIDSTYNEQFF. The CDR3 DNA follows: TGTGCCAGTATCGATAGTACCTACAATGAGCAGTTCTTC.

The chain combines TRBV30 with TRBJ2-3, with TRBD2 matching over 9 bases. Germline V lookup: CDR1 GTSNPN, CDR2 SVGIG (reference sequence). This CDR3 spans 14 amino acids. With 5 bases clipped from V and 1 base from J, the junction kept 4 bases outside the gene matches. CDR3 protein: CAWVLAGGTDTQYF. The CDR3 nucleotides are TGTGCCTGGGTCTTAGCGGGGGGCACAGATACGCAGTATTTT. Full variable domain (rest looked up from reference TRBV30 and TRBJ2-3): SQTIHQWPATLVQPVGSPLSLECTVEGTSNPNLYWYRQAAGRGLQLLFYSVGIGQISSEVPQNLSASRPQDRQFILSSKKLLLSDSGFYLCAWVLAGGTDTQYFGPGTRLTVL.

V gene TRBV5-1 combines with J gene TRBJ2-2; 9 nucleotides match TRBD1. The CDR3 contains 15 residues. With 5 bases clipped from V and 4 bases from J, the junction kept 6 bases outside the gene matches. The germline gives CDR1 SGHRS, CDR2 YFSETQ. In nucleotides, the CDR3 is TGCGCCAGCAGTGGACAGGGGTTTGGCACCGGGGAGCTGTTTTTT. Protein sequence: CASSGQGFGTGELFF.

The V call is TRBV10-1, the J call TRBJ2-5; 13 nucleotides line up with TRBD2. CDR3 length equals 13 residues. The J segment lost 4 bases and the V segment lost 9 bases, leaving 2 bases of the junction unmatched. Germline values: CDR1 WNHNN, CDR2 SYGVQD (reference sequence). DNA of the CDR3: TGCGCCAGACTAGCGGGAGGGTCAGAGACCCAGTACTTC. It is translated as CARLAGGSETQYF.

The genes are TRBV9 and TRBJ2-3; 8 bases fit TRBD2. There are 15 residues in the CDR3. Trimming removed 6 bases from V and 6 bases from J; junction bases left unmatched: 12. Germline loops: CDR1 SGDLS, CDR2 YYNGEE. For the CDR3, the DNA is TGTGCCAGCAACGTCCCGGGACTAGGGGCGGATACGCAGTATTTT. This sequence encodes CASNVPGLGADTQYF.

The chain joins TRBV7-2 to TRBJ2-3; TRBD2 matches 11 bases. CDR3 size: 19 residues. Losses at the gene ends were 1 base for V and 6 bases for J; bases not matched to a gene: 15. Germline CDR1 is SGHTA and CDR2 is FQGNSA. This CDR3 is CASSLDGVAGGRVRDTQYF. CDR3 in DNA: TGTGCCAGCAGCTTAGATGGAGTAGCGGGAGGGCGTGTGAGGGATACGCAGTATTTT. The entire variable domain, with the rest obtained from reference TRBV7-2 and TRBJ2-3, is as follows: GAGVSQSPSNKVTEKGKDVELRCDPISGHTALYWYRQSLGQGLEFLIYFQGNSAPDKSGLPSDRFSAERTGGSVSTLTIQRTQQEDSAVYLCASSLDGVAGGRVRDTQYFGPGTRLTVL.

The rearrangement links TRBV6-1 to TRBJ2-5; maybe TRBD1 (5 bases). Trimming left V 7 bases short and J 2 bases short, with 14 bases between. Germline lookup yields CDR1 MNHNS and CDR2 SASEGT. The CDR3 has 14 residues. In DNA, the CDR3 is TGTGCCAGCATTCTGGACACGCTACAAGAGACCCAGTACTTC. Translation gives CASILDTLQETQYF.